This TCR beta chain appears in the sequencing data of a study of CD8 T cells in ankylosing spondylitis (dated by TCRdb to about 2017). For context, the study as a whole: The study set out to find disease-linked TCR variants by profiling T cell receptor beta repertoires in ankylosing spondylitis patients and healthy donors. The full study cohort comprised approximately 23 ankylosing spondylitis patients and about a hundred healthy donors. Peripheral blood was sampled, and synovial fluid was additionally collected from ankylosing spondylitis patients.

The CDR3 goes from the cysteine to the phenylalanine over 12 residues. The CDR3 DNA has 36 bases and is translated from base 1. Deletion took 5 bases off V and 7 bases off J, with a span of 11 bases between the germline ends. Broader findings and caveats from the paper: A CD8+ phenotype was shown by the disease-linked clones, which were found at relatively low frequencies in peripheral blood. Some motif variants were previously reported in synovial fluid and blood of reactive arthritis patients, suggesting common disease-initiation mechanisms. A TCR beta motif made up of several highly homologous amino acid variants appeared to be characteristic of blood from ankylosing spondylitis patients. According to the report, matched synovial fluid samples from ankylosing spondylitis patients were significantly enriched for the disease-linked clones.

This clonotype was detected many times. Its cognate antigen has yet to be identified. The sample holds no much larger clone one base away, and base qualities are not on file. The instrument given in TCRdb is Illumina HiSeq 2500. Quantitative 5'-RACE with molecular barcodes was the method used to prepare the TCR beta libraries. Per the authors' processing: A new computational method, built on a probabilistic model of VDJ rearrangement, was used to identify disease-linked TCR variants. TCRdb passed the public sequencing reads through fastp at Q25 and MiXCR, retaining productive beta sequences. Records with the same CDR3 protein are collapsed into one entry carrying the most frequent genes and DNA. These V and J calls derive from TCRdb rather than the authors' analysis. The sample table records about 130,000 distinct CDR3 sequences; about 7% of these occur just once. Around an eighth of the sample is taken by the ten largest.

The rearranged segments are TRBV12-3 or TRBV12-4 and TRBJ1-1; TRBD1 could be the D gene, as 6 bases match. The sequenced sample was blood, either unsorted or a sorted T cell fraction (not recorded which). The receptor comes from a female donor with ankylosing spondylitis or in good health (not recorded which). The DNA sequence reads TGTGCCAGCAGTCGGGACACAGATGAAGCTTTCTTT. Translated, it gives CASSRDTDEAFF.